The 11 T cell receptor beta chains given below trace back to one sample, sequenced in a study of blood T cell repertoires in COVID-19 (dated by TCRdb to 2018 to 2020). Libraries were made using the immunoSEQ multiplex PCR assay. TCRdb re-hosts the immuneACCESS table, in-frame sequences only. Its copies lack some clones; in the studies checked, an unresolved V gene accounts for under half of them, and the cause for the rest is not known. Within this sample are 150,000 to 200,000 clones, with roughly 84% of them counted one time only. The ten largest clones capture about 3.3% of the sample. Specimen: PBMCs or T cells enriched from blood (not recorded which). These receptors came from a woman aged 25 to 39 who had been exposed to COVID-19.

The CDR3 loop is CSVAKLAGGGYEQYF. The DNA for the CDR3 is TGCAGCGTTGCGAAACTAGCGGGGGGCGGTTACGAGCAGTACTTC. The V gene is TRBV29-1, the J gene TRBJ2-7; TRBD2 matches at 12 bases. Germline-derived CDR1 and CDR2 are SQVTM and ANQGSEA. The CDR3 has 15 residues. V trimming: 4 bases; J trimming: 4 bases; junction bases outside the gene matches: 8.

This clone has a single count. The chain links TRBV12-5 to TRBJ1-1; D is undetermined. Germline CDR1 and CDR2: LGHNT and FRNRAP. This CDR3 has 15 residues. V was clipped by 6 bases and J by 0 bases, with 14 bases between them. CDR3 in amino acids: CASGPDTFMNTEAFF. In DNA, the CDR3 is TGTGCTAGTGGCCCCGACACGTTCATGAACACTGAAGCTTTCTTT.

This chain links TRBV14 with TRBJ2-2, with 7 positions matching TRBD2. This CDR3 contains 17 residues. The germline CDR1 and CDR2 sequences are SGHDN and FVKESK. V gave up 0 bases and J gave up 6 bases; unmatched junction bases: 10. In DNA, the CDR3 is TGTGCCAGCAGCCAAGACGGGAGGCGGGATCCCCCCGGGGAGCTGTTTTTT. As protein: CASSQDGRRDPPGELFF. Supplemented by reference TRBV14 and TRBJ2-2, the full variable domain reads EAGVTQFPSHSVIEKGQTVTLRCDPISGHDNLYWYRRVMGKEIKFLLHFVKESKQDESGMPNNRFLAERTGGTYSTLKVQPAELEDSGVYFCASSQDGRRDPPGELFFGEGSRLTVL.

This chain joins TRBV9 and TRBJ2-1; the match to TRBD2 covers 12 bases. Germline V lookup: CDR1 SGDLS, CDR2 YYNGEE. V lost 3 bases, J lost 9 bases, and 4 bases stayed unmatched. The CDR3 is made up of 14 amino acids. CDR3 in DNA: TGTGCCAGCAGCGAAACGACTAGCGGGGGTGAGCAGTTCTTC. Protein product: CASSETTSGGEQFF.

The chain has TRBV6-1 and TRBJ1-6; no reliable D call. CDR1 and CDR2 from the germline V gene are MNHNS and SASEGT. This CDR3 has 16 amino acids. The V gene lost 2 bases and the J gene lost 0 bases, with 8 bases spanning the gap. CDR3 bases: TGTGCCAGCAGTGAACTGCACAGCTCCTATAATTCACCCCTCCACTTT. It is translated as CASSELHSSYNSPLHF.

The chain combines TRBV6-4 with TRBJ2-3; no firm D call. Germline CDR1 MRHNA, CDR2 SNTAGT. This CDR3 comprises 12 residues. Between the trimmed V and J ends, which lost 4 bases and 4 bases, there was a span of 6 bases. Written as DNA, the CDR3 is TGTGCCAGCAGTGGTCCAGCAGATACGCAGTATTTT. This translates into CASSGPADTQYF.

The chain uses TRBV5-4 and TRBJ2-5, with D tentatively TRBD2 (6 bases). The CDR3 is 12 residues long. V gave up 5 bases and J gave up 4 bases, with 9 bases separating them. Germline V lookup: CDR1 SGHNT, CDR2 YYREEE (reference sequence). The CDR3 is CASRDYRETQYF. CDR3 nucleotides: TGTGCCAGCAGGGACTACCGAGAGACCCAGTACTTC.

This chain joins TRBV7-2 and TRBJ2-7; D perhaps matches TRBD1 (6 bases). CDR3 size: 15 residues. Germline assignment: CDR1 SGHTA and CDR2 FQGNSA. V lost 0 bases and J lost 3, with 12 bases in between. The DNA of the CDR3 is TGTGCCAGCAGCTTAGCGAGCCAGGGGAACTACGAGCAGTACTTC. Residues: CASSLASQGNYEQYF.

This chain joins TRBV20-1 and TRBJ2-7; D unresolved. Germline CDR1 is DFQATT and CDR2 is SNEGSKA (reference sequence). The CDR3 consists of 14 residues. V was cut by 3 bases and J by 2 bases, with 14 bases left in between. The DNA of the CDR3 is TGCAGTGCTAGTGGGTTCGGCGGAACCTACGAGCAGTACTTC. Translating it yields CSASGFGGTYEQYF.

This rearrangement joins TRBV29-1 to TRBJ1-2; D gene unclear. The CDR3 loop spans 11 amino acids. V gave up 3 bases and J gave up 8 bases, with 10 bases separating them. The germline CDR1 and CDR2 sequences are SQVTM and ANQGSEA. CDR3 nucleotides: TGCAGCGTTGATTCGGAGGGAGGCTACACCTTC. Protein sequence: CSVDSEGGYTF.

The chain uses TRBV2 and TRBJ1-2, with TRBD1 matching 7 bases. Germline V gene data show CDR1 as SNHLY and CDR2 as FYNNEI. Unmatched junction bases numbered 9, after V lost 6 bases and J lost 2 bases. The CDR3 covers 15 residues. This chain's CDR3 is CASSGPGQKNYGYTF. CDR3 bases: TGTGCCAGCAGCGGTCCGGGACAGAAAAACTATGGCTACACCTTC.